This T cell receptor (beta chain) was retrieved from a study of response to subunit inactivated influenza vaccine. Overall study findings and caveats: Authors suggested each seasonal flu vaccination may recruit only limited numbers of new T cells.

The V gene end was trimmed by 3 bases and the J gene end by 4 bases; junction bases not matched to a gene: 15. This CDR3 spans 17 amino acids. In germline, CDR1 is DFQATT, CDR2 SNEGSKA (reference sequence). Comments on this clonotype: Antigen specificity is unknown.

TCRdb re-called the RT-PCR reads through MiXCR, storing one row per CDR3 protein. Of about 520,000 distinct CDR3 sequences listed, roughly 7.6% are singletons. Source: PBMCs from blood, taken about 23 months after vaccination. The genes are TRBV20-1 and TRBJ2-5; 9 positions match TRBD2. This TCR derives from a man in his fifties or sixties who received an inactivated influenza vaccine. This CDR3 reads CSARGSFGREGRETQYF. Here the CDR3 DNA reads TGCAGTGCTAGGGGCTCGTTCGGGCGGGAGGGCCGAGAGACCCAGTACTTC.